This T cell receptor (beta chain) was obtained from a study of T cells after yellow fever vaccination. The wider study: Low-cell-number fractions were prepared with SMART-Seq v4 Ultra Low Input.

This clonotype has a handful of counts. Its cognate antigen is unknown. TCRdb passed the 5' RACE reads through MiXCR, listing each CDR3 protein once. The data hold roughly 520,000 distinct CDR3 sequences, with 21% observed a single time. V lost 4 bases, J lost 5 bases, and 9 bases lay in between. The germline CDR1 and CDR2 sequences are WSHSY and SAAADI. This CDR3 contains 13 residues. Broader study findings: FACS-sorted repertoires might harbor abundant contaminating clonotypes from the bulk population.

Sequenced here: PBMCs, sampled more than 20 days after the first yellow fever vaccination. The chain recombines TRBV10-2 with TRBJ1-5, with D unresolved. The sequence was obtained from a man aged 18-30 years who received the YFV17D yellow fever vaccine. The CDR3 reads CASSAGSYQPQHF. CDR3 in DNA: TGCGCCAGCAGTGCGGGCAGCTATCAGCCCCAGCATTTT.